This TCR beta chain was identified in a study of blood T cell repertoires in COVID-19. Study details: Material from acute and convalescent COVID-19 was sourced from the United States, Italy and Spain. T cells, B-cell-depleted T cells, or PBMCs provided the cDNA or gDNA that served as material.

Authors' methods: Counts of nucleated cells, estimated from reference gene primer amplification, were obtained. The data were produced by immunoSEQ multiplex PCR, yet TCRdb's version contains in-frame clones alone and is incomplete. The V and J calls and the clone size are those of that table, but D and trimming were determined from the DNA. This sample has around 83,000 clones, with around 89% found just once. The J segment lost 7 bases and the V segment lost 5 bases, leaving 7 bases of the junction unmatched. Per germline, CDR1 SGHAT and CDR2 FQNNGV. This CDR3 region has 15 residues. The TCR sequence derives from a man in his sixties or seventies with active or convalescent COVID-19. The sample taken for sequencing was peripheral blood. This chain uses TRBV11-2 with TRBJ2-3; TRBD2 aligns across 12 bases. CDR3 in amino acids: CASSQRLAGVNTQYF. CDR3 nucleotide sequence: TGTGCCAGCAGCCAGCGACTAGCGGGAGTCAATACGCAGTATTTT.